This T cell receptor beta chain was found in a study of T cell responses to AZD1222 COVID-19 vaccine. Whole-study findings and limits: Researchers report vaccine-associated CD4 TCRs spanning spike, with dominance at 160-218 and 743-854. White British ancestry dominated among donors, who included more females, and clonal diversity was possibly underestimated. With two AZD1222 doses given, Spike-specific TCR breadth and depth both rose. Just a handful of AZD1222 recipients tested seropositive at baseline.

TCRdb's copy holds only in-frame clones and misses some; the assay was immunoSEQ multiplex PCR. In the table there are approximately 150,000 clones, around 88% of which are singletons. On this clone itself: What it binds is not known.

The sequence derives from an adult in good health. Source: peripheral blood, taken on day 0 of MenACWY control vaccination.

The CDR3 protein is CASRIAFTDTQYF. CDR3 DNA sequence: TGCGCCAGCCGCATAGCGTTCACAGATACGCAGTATTTT. The V and J genes are TRBV5-1 and TRBJ2-3; TRBD2 might be the D (5 bases). Trimming stripped 7 bases from V and 2 bases from J, with 11 bases between. In germline, CDR1 is SGHRS, CDR2 YFSETQ. The CDR3 has 13 amino acids.